This T cell receptor (beta chain) appears in the sequencing data of a study of shared clonotypes between healthy human individuals. As for the study in general: Plates per donor: three CD4 naive, three CD4 memory, two CD8 naive, one CD8 memory.

Remarks on this clone: Its target is not known.

The study, taken as a whole, reports: It was expected that sequencing depth would affect clonotype sharing among donors.

Clones were read by immunoSEQ multiplex PCR, and TCRdb kept only the in-frame ones, dropping some. The table lists under 1,100,000 clones, about three quarters of them singletons, with roughly 1.4% in the top ten. The sample taken for sequencing was memory CD4+ T cells sorted from blood. Specified subset: CD45RA-negative fraction. The TCR originated in a man younger than 30 in good health.

The CDR3 DNA follows: TGTGCCTGGACCCGAGCGGGGACGAACACCGGGGAGCTGTTTTTT. Its protein is CAWTRAGTNTGELFF. V usage is TRBV30 and J usage is TRBJ2-2, with TRBD2 identical over 7 bases. The CDR3 runs to 15 residues. V was clipped by 4 bases and J by 0 bases; unmatched bases: 5. Germline CDR1 GTSNPN, CDR2 SVGIG (reference sequence).